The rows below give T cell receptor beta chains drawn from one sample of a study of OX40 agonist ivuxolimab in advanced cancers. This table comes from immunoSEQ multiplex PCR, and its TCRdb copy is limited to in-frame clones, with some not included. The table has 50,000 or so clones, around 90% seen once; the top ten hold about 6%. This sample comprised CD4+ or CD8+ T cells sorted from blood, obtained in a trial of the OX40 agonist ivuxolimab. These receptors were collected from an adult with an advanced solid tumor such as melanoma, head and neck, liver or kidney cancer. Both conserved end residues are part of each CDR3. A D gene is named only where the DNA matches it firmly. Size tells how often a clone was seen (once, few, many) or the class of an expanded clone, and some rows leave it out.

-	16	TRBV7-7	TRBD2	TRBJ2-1	TGTGCCAGCAGCTCCCTTAGCGGGGGGAAGTACAATGAGCAGTTCTTC	CASSSLSGGKYNEQFF
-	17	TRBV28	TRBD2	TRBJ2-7	TGTGCCAGCAGTCCCAGTCGAGTTTTGGAGCGGGATCCCGAGCAGTACTTC	CASSPSRVLERDPEQYF
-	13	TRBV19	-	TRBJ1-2	TGTGCCAGTAGTATACCAGGGGACTATGGCTACACCTTC	CASSIPGDYGYTF
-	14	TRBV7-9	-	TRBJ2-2	TGTGCCAGCAGCTTAGTAGGGGGTGACGGGGAGCTGTTTTTT	CASSLVGGDGELFF
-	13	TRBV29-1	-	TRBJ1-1	TGCAGCGCCCGGGGGGACATCTACACTGAAGCTTTCTTT	CSARGDIYTEAFF
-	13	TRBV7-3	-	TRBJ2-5	TGTGCCAGCAGCTTAAACGGAAAAGAGACCCAGTACTTC	CASSLNGKETQYF
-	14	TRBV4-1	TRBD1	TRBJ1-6	TGCGCCAGCAGCCAAAGGGACAGTAATTCACCCCTCCACTTT	CASSQRDSNSPLHF
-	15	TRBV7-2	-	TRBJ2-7	TGTGCCAGCAGAACCCAGGGGCAGGGGTTCTACGAGCAGTACTTC	CASRTQGQGFYEQYF
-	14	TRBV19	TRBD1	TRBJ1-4	TGTGCCAGTAGATGGACAGGGGGAAGCGAAAAACTGTTTTTT	CASRWTGGSEKLFF
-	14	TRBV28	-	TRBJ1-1	TGTGCCAGCAGCCCTAGGGCGTGGAGCACTGAAGCTTTCTTT	CASSPRAWSTEAFF
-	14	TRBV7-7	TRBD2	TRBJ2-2	TGTGCCAGCCGCAGCGGGGGTAGAGCCGGGGAGCTGTTTTTT	CASRSGGRAGELFF
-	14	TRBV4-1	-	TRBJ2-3	TGCGCCAGCACCGGGGACCGAAGCACAGATACGCAGTATTTT	CASTGDRSTDTQYF
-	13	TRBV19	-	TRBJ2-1	TGTGCCAGTAGTATTGGACTCAACAATGAGCAGTTCTTC	CASSIGLNNEQFF
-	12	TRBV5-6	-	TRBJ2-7	TGTGCCAGCAGCTCCCTTGGATACGAGCAGTACTTC	CASSSLGYEQYF
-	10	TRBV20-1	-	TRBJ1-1	TGCAGTGTTTGGGGCACTGAAGCTTTCTTT	CSVWGTEAFF
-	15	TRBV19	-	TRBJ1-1	TGTGCCAGTAGTATTTATGGTGGGGGGCTGACTGAAGCTTTCTTT	CASSIYGGGLTEAFF
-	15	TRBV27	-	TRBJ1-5	TGTGCCAGCAGTTTAGGGCAGGGGTACAATCAGCCCCAGCATTTT	CASSLGQGYNQPQHF
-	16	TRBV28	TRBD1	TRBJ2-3	TGTGCCAGCAGTCCCCGGACAGGGTTGTTCACGGATACGCAGTATTTT	CASSPRTGLFTDTQYF
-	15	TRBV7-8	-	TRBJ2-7	TGTGCCAGCAGCTTAGCCAGGGGACCCTTCTACGAGCAGTACTTC	CASSLARGPFYEQYF
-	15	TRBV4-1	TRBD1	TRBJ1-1	TGCGCCAGCAGCCACAGACAGGGGGACAACACTGAAGCTTTCTTT	CASSHRQGDNTEAFF
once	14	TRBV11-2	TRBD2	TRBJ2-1	TGTGCCAGCAGCCCCGGACTAGCGGGATATGAGCAGTTCTTC	CASSPGLAGYEQFF
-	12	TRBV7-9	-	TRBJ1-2	TGTGCCAGCAGCTTCGGTGAAGATGGCTACACCTTC	CASSFGEDGYTF
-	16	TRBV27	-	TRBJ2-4	TGTGCCAGCAGTTCCTACTCGACAGGTAACGGAGACATTCAGTACTTC	CASSSYSTGNGDIQYF